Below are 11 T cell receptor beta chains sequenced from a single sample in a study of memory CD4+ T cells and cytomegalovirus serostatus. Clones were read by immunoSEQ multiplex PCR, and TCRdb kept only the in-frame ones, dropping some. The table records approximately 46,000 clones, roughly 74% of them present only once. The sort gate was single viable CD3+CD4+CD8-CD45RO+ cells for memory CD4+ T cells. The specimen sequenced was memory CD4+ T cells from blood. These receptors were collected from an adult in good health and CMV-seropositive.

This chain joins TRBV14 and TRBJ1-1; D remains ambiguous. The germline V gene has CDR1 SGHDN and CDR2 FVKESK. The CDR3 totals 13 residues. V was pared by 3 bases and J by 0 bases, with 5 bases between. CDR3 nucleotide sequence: TGTGCCAGCAGCCACGGAATGAACACTGAAGCTTTCTTT. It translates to CASSHGMNTEAFF. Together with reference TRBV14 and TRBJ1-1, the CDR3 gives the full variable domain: EAGVTQFPSHSVIEKGQTVTLRCDPISGHDNLYWYRRVMGKEIKFLLHFVKESKQDESGMPNNRFLAERTGGTYSTLKVQPAELEDSGVYFCASSHGMNTEAFFGQGTRLTVV.

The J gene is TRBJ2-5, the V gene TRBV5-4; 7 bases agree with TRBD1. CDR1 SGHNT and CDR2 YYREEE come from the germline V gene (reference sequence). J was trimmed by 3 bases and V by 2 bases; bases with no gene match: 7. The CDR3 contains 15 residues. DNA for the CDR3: TGTGCCAGCAGCTTTGACCCAGGGGGAGAAGAGACCCAGTACTTC. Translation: CASSFDPGGEETQYF.

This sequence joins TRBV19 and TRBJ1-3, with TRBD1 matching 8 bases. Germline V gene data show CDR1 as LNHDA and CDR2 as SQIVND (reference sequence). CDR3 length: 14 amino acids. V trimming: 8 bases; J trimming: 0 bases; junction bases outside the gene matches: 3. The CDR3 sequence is CASRQGPSGNTIYF. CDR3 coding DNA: TGTGCCAGTCGACAGGGGCCCTCTGGAAACACCATATATTTT.

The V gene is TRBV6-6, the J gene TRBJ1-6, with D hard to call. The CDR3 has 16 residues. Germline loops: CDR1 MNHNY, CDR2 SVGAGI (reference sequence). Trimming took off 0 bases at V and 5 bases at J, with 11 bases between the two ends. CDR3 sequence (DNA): TGTGCCAGCAGTTACTCCCCGGTCAACGATAATTCACCCCTCCACTTT. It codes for CASSYSPVNDNSPLHF.

CDR3 loop: CASSLGLSAGANVLTF. The CDR3 region has the DNA TGTGCCAGCAGCTTGGGATTGTCTGCTGGGGCCAACGTCCTGACTTTC. The chain combines TRBV5-6 with TRBJ2-6; D unresolved. V gave up 0 bases and J gave up 2 bases, with 9 bases separating them. CDR3 length: 16 amino acids. Germline V gene sequence: CDR1 SGHDT, CDR2 YYEEEE.

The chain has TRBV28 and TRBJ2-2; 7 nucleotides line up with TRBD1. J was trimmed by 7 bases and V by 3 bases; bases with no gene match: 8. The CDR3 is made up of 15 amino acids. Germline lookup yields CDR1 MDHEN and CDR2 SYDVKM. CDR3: CASSFRDRVIGELFF. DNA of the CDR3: TGTGCCAGCAGTTTCCGCGACAGGGTTATCGGGGAGCTGTTTTTT.

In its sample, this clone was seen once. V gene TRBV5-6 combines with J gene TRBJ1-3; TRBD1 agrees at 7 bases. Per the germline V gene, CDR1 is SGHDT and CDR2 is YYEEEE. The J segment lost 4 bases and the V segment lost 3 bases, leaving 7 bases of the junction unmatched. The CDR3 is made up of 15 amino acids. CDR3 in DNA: TGTGCCAGCAGCTGGCCCTCGGACAGGGGAAACACCATATATTTT. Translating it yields CASSWPSDRGNTIYF. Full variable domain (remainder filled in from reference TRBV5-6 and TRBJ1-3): DAGVTQSPTHLIKTRGQQVTLRCSPKSGHDTVSWYQQALGQGPQFIFQYYEEEERQRGNFPDRFSGHQFPNYSSELNVNALLLGDSALYLCASSWPSDRGNTIYFGEGSWLTVV.

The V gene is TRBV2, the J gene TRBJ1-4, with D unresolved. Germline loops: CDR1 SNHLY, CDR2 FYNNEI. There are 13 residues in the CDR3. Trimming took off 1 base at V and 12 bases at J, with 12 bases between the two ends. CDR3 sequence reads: CASSEEAIRELFF. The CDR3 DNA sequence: TGTGCCAGCAGTGAAGAAGCCATTAGGGAACTGTTTTTT.

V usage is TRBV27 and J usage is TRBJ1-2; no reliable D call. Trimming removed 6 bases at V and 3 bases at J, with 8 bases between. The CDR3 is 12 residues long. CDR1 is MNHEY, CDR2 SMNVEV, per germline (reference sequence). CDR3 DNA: TGTGCCAGCAGAGGAGAACACTATGGCTACACCTTC. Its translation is CASRGEHYGYTF.

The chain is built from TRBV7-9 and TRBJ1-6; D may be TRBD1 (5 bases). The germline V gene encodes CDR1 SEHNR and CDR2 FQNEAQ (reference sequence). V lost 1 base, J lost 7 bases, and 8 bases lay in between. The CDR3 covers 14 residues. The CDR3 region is CASSLEGENSPLHF. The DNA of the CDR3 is TGTGCCAGCAGCTTAGAAGGGGAGAATTCACCCCTCCACTTT.

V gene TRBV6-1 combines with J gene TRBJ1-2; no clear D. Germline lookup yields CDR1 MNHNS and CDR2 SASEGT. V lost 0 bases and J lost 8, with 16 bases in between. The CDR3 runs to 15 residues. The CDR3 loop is CASSEALRGSNGYTF. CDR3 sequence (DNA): TGTGCCAGCAGTGAAGCGCTTCGAGGCAGTAACGGCTACACCTTC.